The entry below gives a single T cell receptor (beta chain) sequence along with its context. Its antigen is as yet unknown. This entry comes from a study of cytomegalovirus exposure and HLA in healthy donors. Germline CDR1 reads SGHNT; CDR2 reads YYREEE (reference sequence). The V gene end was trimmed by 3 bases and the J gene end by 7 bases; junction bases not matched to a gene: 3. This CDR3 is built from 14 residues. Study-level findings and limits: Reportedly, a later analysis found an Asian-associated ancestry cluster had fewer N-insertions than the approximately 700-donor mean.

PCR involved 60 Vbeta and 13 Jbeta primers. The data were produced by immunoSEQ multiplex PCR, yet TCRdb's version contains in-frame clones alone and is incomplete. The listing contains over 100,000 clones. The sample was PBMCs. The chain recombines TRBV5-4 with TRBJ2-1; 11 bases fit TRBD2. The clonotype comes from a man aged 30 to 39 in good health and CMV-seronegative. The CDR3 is CASSSGTSGNEQFF. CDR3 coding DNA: TGTGCCAGCAGCTCCGGGACTAGCGGAAATGAGCAGTTCTTC.